Presented here are 23 T cell receptor beta chains from one specimen sequenced in a study of PD-L1 blockade in urothelial cancer (dated by TCRdb to the late 2010s). The sample's time point label, in plain terms: pretreatment peripheral blood. The library was prepared using the immunoSEQ multiplex PCR assay. The immuneACCESS repertoire file appears here via TCRdb, limited to in-frame rearrangements. These files lack a portion of the clones; in checked studies, under half of the deficit traces to unresolved V genes, and the cause of the others is not known. The table for this sample lists 72,000 or so clones; approximately 84% of them were counted only once. The ten largest clones represent 14% to 15% of the sample. The source was PBMCs, collected around atezolizumab (anti-PD-L1) treatment. These receptors were obtained from a man between 60 and 75 years old with urothelial cancer.

The chain uses TRBV5-4 and TRBJ1-3; D call uncertain. Germline V gene sequence: CDR1 SGHNT, CDR2 YYREEE (reference sequence). This CDR3 contains 16 residues. V lost 0 bases to trimming and J lost 0 bases, with 10 bases between them. The CDR3 nucleotides are TGTGCCAGCAGCTTGGGCGGAAGGCTCTCTGGAAACACCATATATTTT. Amino acid sequence: CASSLGGRLSGNTIYF.

This clone was seen once. The chain uses TRBV5-6 and TRBJ1-2, with D possibly matching TRBD1 (5 bases). CDR1 is SGHDT and CDR2 is YYEEEE in the germline V gene. The CDR3 is 14 amino acids. V was trimmed by 1 base and J by 7 bases, leaving 14 bases between them. CDR3 sequence reads: CASSLWGSGTGYTF. The DNA for the CDR3 is TGTGCCAGCAGCTTGTGGGGAAGCGGGACTGGCTACACCTTC.

The gene calls are TRBV6-6 and TRBJ1-5; possibly TRBD1 for D (6 bases). V was trimmed by 2 bases and J by 2 bases, leaving 10 bases between them. This CDR3 has 15 amino acids. Germline V lookup: CDR1 MNHNY, CDR2 SVGAGI (reference sequence). The CDR3 is CASSYPRGGNQPQHF. CDR3 sequence (DNA): TGTGCCAGCAGTTACCCCAGGGGAGGCAATCAGCCCCAGCATTTT.

The chain links TRBV9 to TRBJ1-2, with D possibly matching TRBD1 (6 bases). V lost 5 bases, J lost 5 bases, and 13 bases lay in between. The CDR3 extends over 13 amino acids. Looked up from germline, CDR1 is SGDLS and CDR2 is YYNGEE. The CDR3 here is CASRGQAYYGYTF. CDR3 bases: TGTGCCAGCAGGGGACAAGCTTATTATGGCTACACCTTC.

The chain joins TRBV23-1 to TRBJ1-5, with TRBD1 matching 10 bases. TRBV23-1 is recorded as an ORF, its role being uncertain. V lost 2 bases to trimming and J lost 5 bases; unmatched junction nucleotides: 9. The CDR3 is 17 residues long. CDR3 region: CASSQPGQGRGHQPQHF. CDR3 DNA: TGCGCCAGCAGTCAACCGGGACAGGGGAGAGGACATCAGCCCCAGCATTTT.

The V gene is TRBV9, the J gene TRBJ2-1; 10 bases are shared with TRBD1. Germline V gene lookup returns CDR1 SGDLS and CDR2 YYNGEE. The V and J ends lost 5 bases and 9 bases, in that order; junction bases with no gene match: 8. The CDR3 has 14 amino acids. In DNA, the CDR3 is TGTGCCAGCAGTCCCGGACAGGGGGGGCTTGAGCAGTTCTTC. Translation: CASSPGQGGLEQFF. Full variable domain (missing parts from reference TRBV9 and TRBJ2-1): DSGVTQTPKHLITATGQRVTLRCSPRSGDLSVYWYQQSLDQGLQFLIQYYNGEERAKGNILERFSAQQFPDLHSELNLSSLELGDSALYFCASSPGQGGLEQFFGPGTRLTVL.

The chain recombines TRBV15 with TRBJ2-7, with 7 bases aligning to TRBD1. The J segment lost 0 bases and the V segment lost 6 bases, leaving 2 bases of the junction unmatched. The germline V gene has CDR1 LNHNV and CDR2 YYDKDF (reference sequence). The CDR3 has 13 residues. This CDR3 reads CATRGTASYEQYF. The DNA for the CDR3 is TGTGCCACCAGAGGGACAGCCTCCTACGAGCAGTACTTC.

In its sample, this clone was seen once. This chain joins TRBV7-2 and TRBJ2-5, with 7 nucleotides matching TRBD2. Trimming took 1 base from V and 4 from J; bases not matched to a gene: 6. The CDR3 is 15 amino acids. The germline V gene encodes CDR1 SGHTA and CDR2 FQGNSA. The CDR3 region has the DNA TGTGCCAGCAGCTTAGTTTTTAGCGGGCTAGAGACCCAGTACTTC. This gives the protein CASSLVFSGLETQYF.

The rearrangement joins TRBV28 to TRBJ1-4; D not certain. Between the trimmed V and J ends, which lost 6 bases and 4 bases, there was a span of 12 bases. CDR1 and CDR2 from the germline V gene are MDHEN and SYDVKM. The CDR3 spans 14 residues. The CDR3 bases are TGTGCCAGCAGCCCGTTTACAGTTAATGAAAAACTGTTTTTT. It is translated as CASSPFTVNEKLFF.

This clone was detected only once. J is TRBJ2-5 and V is TRBV11-2, with 7 bases identical to TRBD1. Per germline, CDR1 SGHAT and CDR2 FQNNGV. Trimming took 4 bases from V and 3 from J; bases not matched to a gene: 8. The CDR3 contains 15 residues. The CDR3: CASSSGTDNEETQYF. The CDR3 coding sequence is TGTGCCAGCAGCTCCGGGACAGATAACGAAGAGACCCAGTACTTC.

The count of this clone is one. The rearrangement joins TRBV7-9 to TRBJ2-3, with D perhaps TRBD2 (6 bases). Germline V gene lookup returns CDR1 SEHNR and CDR2 FQNEAQ (reference sequence). V dropped 3 bases and J dropped 3 bases, with 10 bases sitting between them. CDR3 length equals 14 residues. The CDR3 DNA reads TGTGCCAGCAGCTTTCGGGAGTTGACAGATACGCAGTATTTT. It codes for CASSFRELTDTQYF.

The chain carries TRBV2 and TRBJ2-3; D not certain. Between the trimmed V and J ends, which lost 3 bases and 6 bases, there was a span of 7 bases. This CDR3 spans 12 amino acids. CDR1 is SNHLY and CDR2 is FYNNEI in the germline V gene. The CDR3 DNA sequence: TGTGCCAGCAGTGATCACTCCGATACGCAGTATTTT. This gives the protein CASSDHSDTQYF. The full variable domain, rest sourced from reference TRBV2 and TRBJ2-3, is EPEVTQTPSHQVTQMGQEVILRCVPISNHLYFYWYRQILGQKVEFLVSFYNNEISEKSEIFDDQFSVERPDGSNFTLKIRSTKLEDSAMYFCASSDHSDTQYFGPGTRLTVL.

The chain joins TRBV7-2 to TRBJ2-5; 10 nucleotides line up with TRBD2. The CDR3 extends over 18 amino acids. V lost 5 bases, J lost 5 bases, and 17 bases stayed unmatched. Looked up from germline, CDR1 is SGHTA and CDR2 is FQGNSA. In DNA form, the CDR3 reads TGTGCCAGCAGCCCCCTAGGAGTTCTAGCGGGGGTTTTTGAGACCCAGTACTTC. Translated, it gives CASSPLGVLAGVFETQYF.

The chain is built from TRBV6-6 and TRBJ1-6; TRBD1 matches 7 bases. The CDR3 is made up of 15 amino acids. The V segment lost 3 bases and the J segment 5 bases; nucleotides outside the gene matches: 4. Germline lookup yields CDR1 MNHNY and CDR2 SVGAGI (reference sequence). The CDR3: CASSYGDRNNSPLHF. The CDR3 DNA is TGTGCCAGCAGTTATGGGGACAGAAATAATTCACCCCTCCACTTT.

The chain uses TRBV6-6 and TRBJ1-1; D is perhaps TRBD1 (6 bases). Between the trimmed V and J ends, which lost 10 bases and 8 bases, there was a span of 11 bases. The germline CDR1 and CDR2 sequences are MNHNY and SVGAGI (reference sequence). The CDR3 has 10 amino acids. This CDR3 is CATGRGEAFF. The CDR3 DNA reads TGTGCCACCGGAAGGGGGGAAGCTTTCTTT.

V gene TRBV29-1 combines with J gene TRBJ2-2, with 8 bases that match TRBD2. The CDR3 loop spans 15 amino acids. After removal of 7 bases from V and 5 bases from J, the junction contained 12 bases not matched to a gene. Germline V CDR1 and CDR2: SQVTM, ANQGSEA. As DNA, the CDR3 is TGCAGCGCGGGAGGGAGAGTGGGGAGGACCGGGGAGCTGTTTTTT. As protein: CSAGGRVGRTGELFF.

This clone was seen just once. V gene TRBV6-1 combines with J gene TRBJ1-2; 7 bases fit TRBD1. The V gene's germline CDR1 is MNHNS and CDR2 SASEGT. The J segment lost 7 bases and the V segment lost 6 bases, leaving 8 bases of the junction unmatched. The CDR3 is 13 amino acids. The CDR3 here is CASRQQGLRGYTF. The CDR3 nucleotides are TGTGCCAGCAGACAACAGGGGTTGCGTGGCTACACCTTC.

The genes are TRBV6-1 and TRBJ2-5; 12 positions match TRBD1. After removal of 11 bases from V and 5 bases from J, the junction contained 9 bases not matched to a gene. The germline V gene has CDR1 MNHNS and CDR2 SASEGT. The CDR3 extends over 14 amino acids. In nucleotides, the CDR3 is TGTGCCTCCGGGACAGGGGGCGCGTTGGAGACCCAGTACTTC. This encodes CASGTGGALETQYF.

The V and J genes are TRBV5-1 and TRBJ2-7; D might be TRBD1 (8 bases). The CDR3 spans 17 residues. Germline V gene data show CDR1 as SGHRS and CDR2 as YFSETQ. V was pared by 1 base and J by 0 bases, with 17 bases between. The DNA for the CDR3 is TGCGCCAGCAGCTTGTCGGCGGGGGACAGGAGCTCCTACGAGCAGTACTTC. It specifies CASSLSAGDRSSYEQYF.

The V call is TRBV29-1, the J call TRBJ2-7; possible D gene TRBD1, 7 bases. The CDR3 consists of 11 residues. Trimming left V 3 bases short and J 7 bases short, with 10 bases between. In germline, CDR1 is SQVTM, CDR2 ANQGSEA. The DNA for the CDR3 is TGCAGCGTTGAGACAGGGAGGGAGCAGTACTTC. This sequence encodes CSVETGREQYF.

The chain joins TRBV28 to TRBJ2-1; the D gene is possibly TRBD2 (7 bases). The germline V gene encodes CDR1 MDHEN and CDR2 SYDVKM. The CDR3 contains 15 residues. Trimming removed 1 base at V and 5 bases at J, with 12 bases between. The CDR3 loop reads CASSLLRGLDNEQFF. The CDR3 nucleotides are TGTGCCAGCAGTTTATTGCGGGGGCTAGACAATGAGCAGTTCTTC.

This clone came up once. The rearrangement links TRBV5-5 to TRBJ2-7, with D possibly TRBD2 on 5 matching bases. Per the germline V gene, CDR1 is SGHKS and CDR2 is YYEKEE (reference sequence). CDR3 size: 13 residues. Trimming removed 4 bases from V and 2 bases from J, with 10 bases in between. The CDR3 is CASSQGLTYEQYF. CDR3 bases: TGTGCCAGCAGCCAAGGACTCACCTACGAGCAGTACTTC.

The V gene is TRBV7-3, the J gene TRBJ2-3; 8 bases line up with TRBD2. The CDR3 sequence is 14 residues long. The ends lost 2 bases at V and 5 bases at J; junction bases unmatched: 3. The V gene's germline CDR1 is SGHTA and CDR2 FQGTGA. The CDR3 nucleotides read TGTGCCAGCAGCTTAGCGGGGGGTGAAGATACGCAGTATTTT. It yields the protein CASSLAGGEDTQYF.